This TCR beta chain was captured by sequencing in a study of cytomegalovirus exposure and HLA in healthy donors. Findings and limits, study-wide: Earlier analysis found most TCR beta V segments productive about 90% or about 30% of the time. The sole available immune exposure information was CMV serostatus.

As concerns this clone: Antigen: not known.

The primer mix had 60 Vbeta and 13 Jbeta primers. Original methodology: Among the unique TCR beta chains that a later analysis counted, about 81 million in all, about 10 million were shared. Produced via immunoSEQ multiplex PCR; TCRdb's table is partial and in-frame only. V, J and clone size were drawn from that table, and D and trimming were deduced from the DNA. The repertoire has about 280,000 clones, around 90% of them found once; the top ten carry approximately 2.2%. Donors had nominal health at sampling but likely had unrecorded immune exposures. Losses at the gene ends were 3 bases for V and 4 bases for J; bases not matched to a gene: 5. Germline CDR1 is MNHEY and CDR2 is SMNVEV (reference sequence). This CDR3 has 15 residues.

This sequence was found in a young woman in good health and CMV-seronegative. Sequencing input: PBMCs. The V and J genes are TRBV27 and TRBJ2-2, with 7 bases lining up with TRBD2. The CDR3 sequence: CASSFLAESTGELFF. The CDR3 nucleotides are TGTGCCAGCAGTTTCCTAGCGGAGAGCACCGGGGAGCTGTTTTTT.